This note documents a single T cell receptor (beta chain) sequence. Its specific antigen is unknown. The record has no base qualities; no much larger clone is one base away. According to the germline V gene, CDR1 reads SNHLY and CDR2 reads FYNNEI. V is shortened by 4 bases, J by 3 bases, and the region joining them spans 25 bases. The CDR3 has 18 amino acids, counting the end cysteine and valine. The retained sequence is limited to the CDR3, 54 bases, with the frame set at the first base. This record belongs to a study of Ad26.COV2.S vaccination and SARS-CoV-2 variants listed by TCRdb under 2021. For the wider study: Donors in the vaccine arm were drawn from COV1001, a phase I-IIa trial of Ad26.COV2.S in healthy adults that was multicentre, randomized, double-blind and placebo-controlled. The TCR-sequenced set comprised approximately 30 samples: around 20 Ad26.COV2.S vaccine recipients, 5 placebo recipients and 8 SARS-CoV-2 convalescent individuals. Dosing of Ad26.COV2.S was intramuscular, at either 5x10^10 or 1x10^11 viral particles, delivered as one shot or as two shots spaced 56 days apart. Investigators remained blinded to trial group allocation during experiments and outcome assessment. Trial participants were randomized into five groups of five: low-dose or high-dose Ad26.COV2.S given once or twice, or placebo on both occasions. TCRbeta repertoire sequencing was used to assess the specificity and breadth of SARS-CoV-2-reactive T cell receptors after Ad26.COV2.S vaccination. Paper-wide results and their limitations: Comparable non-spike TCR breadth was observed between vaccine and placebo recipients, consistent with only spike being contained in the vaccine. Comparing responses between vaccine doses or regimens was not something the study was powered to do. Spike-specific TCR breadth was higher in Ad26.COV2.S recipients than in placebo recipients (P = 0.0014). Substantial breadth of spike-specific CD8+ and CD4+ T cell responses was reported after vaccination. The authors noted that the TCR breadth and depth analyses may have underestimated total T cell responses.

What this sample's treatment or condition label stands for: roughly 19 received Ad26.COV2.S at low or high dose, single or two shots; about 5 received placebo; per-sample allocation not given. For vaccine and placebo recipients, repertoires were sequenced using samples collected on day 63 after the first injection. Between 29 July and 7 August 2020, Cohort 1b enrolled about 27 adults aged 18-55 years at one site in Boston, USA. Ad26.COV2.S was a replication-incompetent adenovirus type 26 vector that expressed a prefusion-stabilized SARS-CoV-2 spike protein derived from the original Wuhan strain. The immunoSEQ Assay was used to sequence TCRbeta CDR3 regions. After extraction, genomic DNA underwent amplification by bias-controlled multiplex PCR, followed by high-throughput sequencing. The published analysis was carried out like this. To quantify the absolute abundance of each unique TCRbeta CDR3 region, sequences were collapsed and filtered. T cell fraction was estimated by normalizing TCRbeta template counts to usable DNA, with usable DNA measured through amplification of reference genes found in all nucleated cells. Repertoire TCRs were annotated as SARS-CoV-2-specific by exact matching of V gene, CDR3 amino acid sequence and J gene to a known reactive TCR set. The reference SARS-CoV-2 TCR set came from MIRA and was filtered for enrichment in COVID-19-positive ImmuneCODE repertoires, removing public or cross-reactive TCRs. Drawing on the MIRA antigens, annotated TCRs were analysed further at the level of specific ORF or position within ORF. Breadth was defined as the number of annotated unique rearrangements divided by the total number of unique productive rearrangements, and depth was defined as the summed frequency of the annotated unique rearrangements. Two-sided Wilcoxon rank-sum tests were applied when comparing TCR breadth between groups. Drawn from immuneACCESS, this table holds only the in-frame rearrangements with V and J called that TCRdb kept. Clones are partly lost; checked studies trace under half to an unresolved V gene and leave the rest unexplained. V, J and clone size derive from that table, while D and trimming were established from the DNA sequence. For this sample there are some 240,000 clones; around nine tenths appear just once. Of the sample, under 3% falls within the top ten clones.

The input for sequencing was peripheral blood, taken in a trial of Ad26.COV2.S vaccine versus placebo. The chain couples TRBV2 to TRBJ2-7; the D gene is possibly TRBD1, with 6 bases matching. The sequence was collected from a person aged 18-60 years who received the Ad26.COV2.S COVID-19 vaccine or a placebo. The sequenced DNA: TGTGCCAGCAGTGGGGGGCTAGGATCCCTAGGGGCGGGCTACGAGCAGTACGTC. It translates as CASSGGLGSLGAGYEQYV.